What follows are 21 T cell receptor beta chains derived from one specimen sequenced in a study of cytotoxic CD8 clonotypes in ibrutinib-treated CLL. Profiled with immunoSEQ multiplex PCR; TCRdb holds only in-frame clones, not every one. The sample comprises hundreds of thousands of clones, roughly 77% of which are singletons, and roughly 5.8% rests with the top ten. This sample comprised PBMCs, obtained after 12 months of ibrutinib treatment. The receptors were gathered from a human donor with chronic lymphocytic leukemia.

The rearrangement links TRBV19 to TRBJ2-2; no firm D call. Between the trimmed V and J ends, which lost 3 bases and 6 bases, there was a span of 11 bases. The CDR3 is made up of 14 amino acids. Germline loops: CDR1 LNHDA, CDR2 SQIVND (reference sequence). The DNA of the CDR3 is TGTGCCAGTAGTATCGGTCGGAGACCCGGGGAGCTGTTTTTT. Protein: CASSIGRRPGELFF.

This clone was recorded a few times. This chain links TRBV19 with TRBJ1-2; D not resolved. Trimming pared 4 bases from V and 4 bases from J, leaving 7 bases between. Germline lookup yields CDR1 LNHDA and CDR2 SQIVND (reference sequence). The CDR3 loop spans 12 amino acids. The chain's CDR3 is CASSTLVYGYTF. In DNA form, the CDR3 reads TGTGCCAGTAGTACCCTAGTCTATGGCTACACCTTC. Full variable domain (outside the CDR3, taken from reference TRBV19 and TRBJ1-2): DGGITQSPKYLFRKEGQNVTLSCEQNLNHDAMYWYRQDPGQGLRLIYYSQIVNDFQKGDIAEGYSVSREKKESFPLTVTSAQKNPTAFYLCASSTLVYGYTFGSGTRLTVV.

This rearrangement joins TRBV21-1 to TRBJ1-2; the table gives TRBD1 as D, unverified against the DNA. TRBV21-1 is annotated as a pseudogene. The CDR3 is 17 residues long. The CDR3 DNA sequence: TGTGCCAGCAGCAAACCTGCCACAGGGGCCCAGGGCTATGGCTACACCTTC. This encodes CASSKPATGAQGYGYTF.

The chain combines TRBV10-3 with TRBJ2-3; 8 bases map to TRBD1. Germline assignment: CDR1 ENHRY and CDR2 SYGVKD. J lost 2 bases, V lost 5 bases, and 6 bases had no gene match. CDR3 length: 15 residues. In DNA form, the CDR3 reads TGTGCCATCAGTAGGACAGGGAGTATCACAGATACGCAGTATTTT. It translates to CAISRTGSITDTQYF.

The genes are TRBV25-1 and TRBJ2-2; perhaps TRBD2 as D (6 bases). V lost 6 bases and J 4 bases, leaving 12 bases between the germline ends. The CDR3 has 14 residues. From germline, CDR1 is MGHDK and CDR2 SYGVNS. The CDR3 region has the DNA TGTGCCAGCAGGGGAGGCGCGAGCACCGGGGAGCTGTTTTTT. Translating it yields CASRGGASTGELFF.

The V and J genes are TRBV27 and TRBJ1-5; the D gene is possibly TRBD1 (6 bases). Trimming removed 4 bases at V and 1 base at J, with 11 bases between. From germline, CDR1 is MNHEY and CDR2 SMNVEV (reference sequence). This CDR3 comprises 15 residues. CDR3 bases: TGTGCCAGCAGTTCACAGGGACTAAGCAATCAGCCCCAGCATTTT. It encodes CASSSQGLSNQPQHF.

The chain uses TRBV11-2 and TRBJ1-1; D remains ambiguous. CDR3 length: 14 amino acids. The V end lost 0 bases, the J end lost 4 bases, and 9 bases lay between the germline ends. Germline assignment: CDR1 SGHAT and CDR2 FQNNGV. CDR3 bases: TGTGCCAGCAGCTTAGAGGTCCAGTCCACTGAAGCTTTCTTT. Protein sequence: CASSLEVQSTEAFF. Supplemented by reference TRBV11-2 and TRBJ1-1, the full variable domain reads EAGVAQSPRYKIIEKRQSVAFWCNPISGHATLYWYQQILGQGPKLLIQFQNNGVVDDSQLPKDRFSAERLKGVDSTLKIQPAKLEDSAVYLCASSLEVQSTEAFFGQGTRLTVV.

This chain links TRBV28 with TRBJ2-5, with TRBD1 identical over 9 bases. This CDR3 is 17 amino acids long. The junction had 10 bases not matched to a gene; V was cut back by 4 bases and J by 1 base. Germline CDR1 MDHEN, CDR2 SYDVKM. The CDR3 sequence: CASSYTTGGAIQETQYF. Here the CDR3 DNA reads TGTGCCAGCAGTTATACTACAGGGGGCGCGATCCAAGAGACCCAGTACTTC.

This clone was seen a few times. The chain is built from TRBV7-9 and TRBJ2-7, with 7 bases identical to TRBD2. CDR1 and CDR2 from the germline V gene are SEHNR and FQNEAQ (reference sequence). This CDR3 has 12 residues. Trimming at V came to 5 bases and at J to 9 bases, leaving 7 bases not matched to a gene. The CDR3 DNA reads TGTGCCAGCAGCCGGGAGGCGGAGGGGCAGTACTTC. The encoded protein is CASSREAEGQYF.

The gene calls are TRBV7-3 and TRBJ2-3; TRBD2 matches at 7 bases. The CDR3 loop spans 14 amino acids. Germline V gives CDR1 SGHTA, CDR2 FQGTGA. With 4 bases clipped from V and 8 bases from J, the junction kept 9 bases outside the gene matches. The CDR3 sequence: CASSSLLPGGTQYF. The CDR3 DNA is TGTGCCAGCAGCTCCCTACTCCCGGGGGGTACGCAGTATTTT.

This clone has a handful of counts. The rearrangement links TRBV5-4 to TRBJ1-1; D call uncertain. Germline values: CDR1 SGHNT, CDR2 YYREEE (reference sequence). With 5 bases removed from V and 2 bases from J, the gap between germline ends came to 10 bases. The CDR3 covers 13 residues. CDR3 bases: TGTGCCAGCAGTGGCGGGCGAAACACTGAAGCTTTCTTT. This gives the protein CASSGGRNTEAFF.

The CDR3, as DNA: TGTGCCAGCAGCTCCTGGTGGGCTGAAAAACTGTTTTTT. This gives the protein CASSSWWAEKLFF. This chain joins TRBV5-6 and TRBJ1-4; D call uncertain. CDR3 length: 13 amino acids. V was cut by 3 bases and J by 7 bases, with 10 bases left in between. Germline V gene lookup returns CDR1 SGHDT and CDR2 YYEEEE.

The rearrangement uses TRBV5-4 and TRBJ2-2, with D perhaps matching TRBD2 (6 bases). The CDR3 totals 16 residues. V lost 4 bases, J lost 6 bases, and 19 bases lay in between. CDR1 is SGHNT and CDR2 is YYREEE in the germline V gene (reference sequence). The CDR3 coding sequence is TGTGCCAGCAGCAAGACTAGACCTTCGGGGGCCGGGGAGCTGTTTTTT. The encoded protein is CASSKTRPSGAGELFF.

There are a few counts of this clone. The chain joins TRBV6-6 to TRBJ1-5, with TRBD1 matching 8 bases. V lost 4 bases, J lost 4 bases, and 3 bases stayed unmatched. The CDR3 covers 14 residues. The germline gives CDR1 MNHNY, CDR2 SVGAGI (reference sequence). The CDR3 loop reads CASSWTGTNQPQHF. The CDR3, as DNA: TGTGCCAGCAGTTGGACAGGGACAAATCAGCCCCAGCATTTT.

This rearrangement joins TRBV7-6 to TRBJ2-7; TRBD1 is a possible D gene (6 bases). Trimming stripped 1 base from V and 5 bases from J, with 12 bases between. The CDR3 runs 14 residues. The germline CDR1 and CDR2 sequences are SGHVS and FNYEAQ. Here the CDR3 reads CASSLGWGQNEQYF. The CDR3 nucleotides read TGTGCCAGCAGCTTAGGATGGGGGCAAAACGAGCAGTACTTC.

This chain joins TRBV7-8 and TRBJ2-7; 7 nucleotides agree with TRBD2. Trimming removed 4 bases from V and 7 bases from J; junction bases left unmatched: 7. The CDR3 spans 13 residues. CDR1 is SGHVS, CDR2 FQNEAQ, per germline. Written as DNA, the CDR3 is TGTGCCAGCAGCTCGGGGACCGGGGGGGAGCAGTACTTC. Translating gives CASSSGTGGEQYF.

The chain combines TRBV9 with TRBJ2-2, with D possibly TRBD1 on 6 matching bases. The V gene's germline CDR1 is SGDLS and CDR2 YYNGEE. V was cut by 3 bases and J by 4 bases, with 13 bases left in between. The CDR3 is 15 amino acids. The CDR3, as DNA: TGTGCCAGCAGCGACGACAGGCAGATCACCGGGGAGCTGTTTTTT. This sequence encodes CASSDDRQITGELFF. The full variable domain, rest sourced from reference TRBV9 and TRBJ2-2, is DSGVTQTPKHLITATGQRVTLRCSPRSGDLSVYWYQQSLDQGLQFLIQYYNGEERAKGNILERFSAQQFPDLHSELNLSSLELGDSALYFCASSDDRQITGELFFGEGSRLTVL.

The V gene is TRBV6-1, the J gene TRBJ2-2; D ambiguous. Germline lookup yields CDR1 MNHNS and CDR2 SASEGT. Deletions cut 6 bases from V and 0 bases from J, with 14 bases between. The CDR3 has 16 amino acids. The CDR3 DNA reads as TGTGCCAGCAGAGAAACCCCAGATTCGAACACCGGGGAGCTGTTTTTT. Its protein product is CASRETPDSNTGELFF.

This clone was picked up a small number of times. The chain links TRBV14 to TRBJ1-1, with D uncertain. V dropped 4 bases and J dropped 5 bases, with 8 bases sitting between them. Germline V gives CDR1 SGHDN, CDR2 FVKESK. The length of the CDR3 is 12 residues. CDR3 loop: CASSREETEAFF. The CDR3, as DNA: TGTGCCAGCAGCCGGGAAGAGACTGAAGCTTTCTTT.

This clone turned up a few times. V usage is TRBV2 and J usage is TRBJ2-3; TRBD1 agrees at 10 bases. The length of the CDR3 is 15 residues. In germline, CDR1 is SNHLY, CDR2 FYNNEI. Germline trimming cut 5 bases from V and 4 bases from J; bases unmatched to any gene: 6. CDR3 DNA: TGTGCCAGCAGTTGGGGACAGGGGAAAGCAGATACGCAGTATTTT. It yields the protein CASSWGQGKADTQYF.

This clone appeared a single time. The chain links TRBV13 to TRBJ2-1; TRBD1 matches at 11 bases. V lost 5 bases, J lost 8 bases, and 5 bases stayed unmatched. CDR3 length: 14 residues. In germline, CDR1 is PRHDT, CDR2 FYEKMQ (reference sequence). CDR3: CASSMGQGVYEQFF. CDR3 nucleotides: TGTGCCAGCAGCATGGGACAGGGGGTCTATGAGCAGTTCTTC.